This T cell receptor (beta chain) was sequenced for a study of graft-versus-host responses after intestinal transplantation. Across the study: Induction with anti-thymocyte globulin, then tacrolimus and steroids for around three years, was given to all recipients.

The table lists this clone with a few counts. The antigen remains unidentified. Profiled with immunoSEQ multiplex PCR; TCRdb holds only in-frame clones, not every one. The sample consists of some 81,000 clones, 70% to 90% of them appearing once. CDR3 length equals 14 residues. V was clipped by 1 base and J by 4 bases, with 9 bases between them. Germline V gene data show CDR1 as SGHTA and CDR2 as FQGNSA. The starting material was unstimulated CD4+ T cells sorted from spleen or lymph node cells, obtained before intestinal transplant. This receptor was obtained from a human donor who received an intestinal transplant. This chain connects TRBV7-2 to TRBJ2-3; D remains unclear. CDR3 protein: CASSLDWLSDTQYF. The CDR3 nucleotides are TGTGCCAGCAGCTTAGATTGGCTCTCAGATACGCAGTATTTT. The full variable domain, completed using reference TRBV7-2 and TRBJ2-3, is GAGVSQSPSNKVTEKGKDVELRCDPISGHTALYWYRQSLGQGLEFLIYFQGNSAPDKSGLPSDRFSAERTGGSVSTLTIQRTQQEDSAVYLCASSLDWLSDTQYFGPGTRLTVL.